The 19 T cell receptor beta chains below all came from one sample that was sequenced in a study of response to subunit inactivated influenza vaccine. TCRdb itself ran the RT-PCR reads through MiXCR, one entry per CDR3 protein. The table lists just under 550,000 distinct CDR3 sequences, around a quarter of them singletons, with approximately 3% in the top ten. These data also featured in a second study, about T cells expressing NK-cell markers. That source notes: The cDNA for TCR beta came from 5'RACE template switching with UMIs.

The sample consisted of CD4+ T cells sorted from PBMCs, taken roughly 12 days after vaccination. These TCRs come from a man aged 45-65 years who received an inactivated influenza vaccine.

The chain employs TRBV19 and TRBJ2-5; no clear D gene. The CDR3 is made up of 13 amino acids. The V end was cut by 3 bases, the J end by 4 bases, with 9 bases between. Germline CDR1 LNHDA, CDR2 SQIVND (reference sequence). The CDR3 DNA reads TGTGCCAGTAGTATTCTGGTAGGAGAGACCCAGTACTTC. Protein: CASSILVGETQYF.

V usage is TRBV18 and J usage is TRBJ2-1; D gene uncertain. Between the trimmed V and J ends, which lost 2 bases and 4 bases, there was a span of 12 bases. The CDR3 loop spans 15 amino acids. Germline CDR1 KGHSH, CDR2 LQKENI. CDR3: CASSPIGSRYNEQFF. The DNA of the CDR3 is TGTGCCAGCTCACCAATAGGTAGCCGATACAATGAGCAGTTCTTC.

This clonotype was seen a few times. The CDR3 nucleotides are TGCAGTGCTAGCCGGGGACTCGACGAGCAGTACTTC. Translation: CSASRGLDEQYF. The V and J genes are TRBV20-1 and TRBJ2-7, with a possible D match to TRBD2 (6 bases). The germline V gene encodes CDR1 DFQATT and CDR2 SNEGSKA (reference sequence). Between the trimmed V and J ends, which lost 3 bases and 5 bases, there was a span of 11 bases. The length of the CDR3 is 12 residues.

The genes are TRBV20-1 and TRBJ1-5; D is unresolved. Trimming cost V 3 bases and J 2 bases, with 26 bases left between them. This CDR3 is 19 amino acids long. Germline V CDR1 and CDR2: DFQATT, SNEGSKA (reference sequence). The CDR3 reads CSASPPLGLANWGNQPQHF. CDR3 nucleotides: TGCAGTGCTAGCCCCCCCCTAGGACTTGCCAATTGGGGCAATCAGCCCCAGCATTTT.

This clonotype was counted only a few times. The rearrangement links TRBV5-1 to TRBJ2-5; TRBD2 aligns across 13 bases. The trim removed 5 bases at V and 5 bases at J, leaving 9 bases unmatched. The CDR3 is made up of 16 amino acids. In germline, CDR1 is SGHRS, CDR2 YFSETQ. CDR3 amino acids: CASRPLAGGRPETQYF. The DNA of the CDR3 is TGCGCCAGCAGACCACTAGCGGGGGGGCGTCCGGAGACCCAGTACTTC. Combining the CDR3 with reference TRBV5-1 and TRBJ2-5 gives the whole variable domain KAGVTQTPRYLIKTRGQQVTLSCSPISGHRSVSWYQQTPGQGLQFLFEYFSETQRNKGNFPGRFSGRQFSNSRSEMNVSTLELGDSALYLCASRPLAGGRPETQYFGPGTRLLVL.

This clonotype appeared a few times. This chain joins TRBV6-2 or TRBV6-3 and TRBJ2-5; 10 bases align to TRBD1. After removal of 5 bases from V and 4 bases from J, the junction contained 4 bases not matched to a gene. Germline V CDR1 and CDR2: MNHEY, SVGEGT. This CDR3 contains 14 residues. The CDR3, as DNA: TGTGCCAGCAGTCGGGACAGGGGACGAGAGACCCAGTACTTC. Its protein is CASSRDRGRETQYF.

This clonotype has only a few counts. The chain uses TRBV14 and TRBJ2-5; no reliable D call. CDR1 is SGHDN, CDR2 FVKESK, per germline. Trimming cost V 5 bases and J 0 bases, with 19 bases left between them. The CDR3 sequence is 17 residues long. CDR3 amino acids: CASSKDRPASYQETQYF. DNA of the CDR3: TGTGCCAGCAGCAAGGACCGGCCAGCAAGCTACCAAGAGACCCAGTACTTC.

The chain combines TRBV6-2 or TRBV6-3 with TRBJ2-1; D might be TRBD2 (7 bases). Deletions cut 7 bases from V and 7 bases from J, with 20 bases between. CDR1 and CDR2 (germline): MNHEY, SVGEGT. CDR3 length: 15 residues. CDR3 bases: TGTGCCAGCAACTTCGGGGGGCAGGGGAAGAATGAGCAGTTCTTC. Amino acid sequence: CASNFGGQGKNEQFF.

The chain recombines TRBV4-2 with TRBJ2-1, with D possibly TRBD1 on 5 matching bases. This CDR3 region has 17 residues. Deletions cut 2 bases from V and 0 bases from J, with 14 bases between. Looked up from germline, CDR1 is LGHNA and CDR2 is YNFKEQ. The CDR3 loop is CASSQRGNGVSYNEQFF. The CDR3, as DNA: TGTGCCAGCAGCCAAAGGGGCAACGGAGTCTCCTACAATGAGCAGTTCTTC.

The chain combines TRBV20-1 with TRBJ1-4; a possible D gene is TRBD1 (5 bases). This CDR3 contains 14 residues. V lost 0 bases, J lost 2 bases, and 7 bases lay in between. Germline V gene sequence: CDR1 DFQATT, CDR2 SNEGSKA (reference sequence). CDR3 residues: CSARDPGTNEKLFF. The CDR3 DNA reads TGCAGTGCTAGAGATCCAGGGACTAATGAAAAACTGTTTTTT.

This chain connects TRBV20-1 to TRBJ2-1; no definite D call. The CDR3 consists of 12 residues. Per germline, CDR1 DFQATT and CDR2 SNEGSKA (reference sequence). CDR3 bases: TGCAGCATAAGAAGCTCCTACAATGAGCAGTTCTTC. The encoded protein is CSIRSSYNEQFF.

V and J are TRBV6-5 and TRBJ2-7, with D possibly TRBD2 on 6 matching bases. Between the trimmed V and J ends, which lost 2 bases and 3 bases, there was a span of 8 bases. CDR3 size: 13 residues. CDR1 and CDR2 (germline): MNHEY, SVGAGI. CDR3 nucleotide sequence: TGTGCCAGCAGTTACGCGGGGAACTACGAGCAGTACTTC. This codes for CASSYAGNYEQYF.

Here the CDR3 DNA reads TGTGCCAGTAGTATACCGGACGCTACACCCCTCCACTTT. This sequence encodes CASSIPDATPLHF. The V and J genes are TRBV19 and TRBJ1-6; D uncertain. The CDR3 length is 13 residues. CDR1 is LNHDA and CDR2 is SQIVND in the germline V gene (reference sequence). The V and J ends lost 2 bases and 11 bases respectively, with 10 bases between them.

This sequence joins TRBV5-1 and TRBJ2-3, with TRBD1 identical over 9 bases. The CDR3 spans 16 residues. Germline-derived CDR1 and CDR2 are SGHRS and YFSETQ. The junction had 7 bases not matched to a gene; V was cut back by 2 bases and J by 3 bases. The CDR3: CASSFLQGAQTDTQYF. In DNA, the CDR3 is TGCGCCAGCAGCTTCCTACAGGGGGCACAAACAGATACGCAGTATTTT.

The rearrangement uses TRBV5-1 and TRBJ1-1; a weak D match, TRBD1 (6 bases). V was clipped by 1 base and J by 6 bases, with 13 bases between them. Germline V gives CDR1 SGHRS, CDR2 YFSETQ. The CDR3 runs 14 residues. The CDR3 nucleotides read TGCGCCAGCAGCTTGCGGGGGCGTGGGGCTGAAGCTTTCTTT. Its translation: CASSLRGRGAEAFF. The full variable domain, in which reference TRBV5-1 and TRBJ1-1 provide the parts outside the CDR3, is KAGVTQTPRYLIKTRGQQVTLSCSPISGHRSVSWYQQTPGQGLQFLFEYFSETQRNKGNFPGRFSGRQFSNSRSEMNVSTLELGDSALYLCASSLRGRGAEAFFGQGTRLTVV.

This chain connects TRBV10-3 to TRBJ1-6, with unresolved D. V lost 7 bases and J 6 bases, leaving 16 bases between the germline ends. CDR3 length equals 15 residues. Germline V gene sequence: CDR1 ENHRY, CDR2 SYGVKD. This chain's CDR3 is CAITSYRDANSPLHF. The CDR3 DNA sequence: TGTGCCATCACCAGTTACAGAGACGCTAATTCACCCCTCCACTTT.

This clonotype was found many times. V is TRBV20-1 and J is TRBJ2-5, with D possibly TRBD1 on 5 matching bases. The CDR3 covers 15 residues. CDR1 and CDR2 from the germline V gene are DFQATT and SNEGSKA (reference sequence). Trimming removed 5 bases from V and 2 bases from J, with 18 bases in between. The CDR3 region is CSASIRKTVQETQYF. CDR3 DNA: TGCAGTGCTTCCATCAGGAAGACAGTGCAAGAGACCCAGTACTTC.

The gene calls are TRBV15 and TRBJ2-7, with TRBD2 identical over 9 bases. J lost 2 bases, V lost 7 bases, and 3 bases had no gene match. Germline CDR1 reads LNHNV; CDR2 reads YYDKDF (reference sequence). The CDR3 is 13 amino acids. The CDR3 coding sequence is TGTGCCACCAAGGCTAGCGGGACCTACGAGCAGTACTTC. Protein: CATKASGTYEQYF.

In its sample, this clonotype was seen a few times. V gene TRBV19 combines with J gene TRBJ2-5; TRBD1 is a possible D gene (6 bases). V gave up 1 base and J gave up 2 bases, with 11 bases separating them. The germline gives CDR1 LNHDA, CDR2 SQIVND (reference sequence). The CDR3 consists of 15 residues. CDR3 amino acids: CASSIGTRGQETQYF. In DNA form, the CDR3 reads TGTGCCAGTAGTATAGGGACCAGGGGACAAGAGACCCAGTACTTC.